Shown below are 15 T cell receptor beta chains from a single sample sequenced in a study of glioma-infiltrating T cells after dendritic cell vaccination. Time point given: after dendritic cell vaccination, including at tumor progression/relapse. Clones were sequenced by immunoSEQ multiplex PCR, and TCRdb holds only the in-frame ones, with some missing. The sample shows 50,000 to 65,000 clones, about 83% of them seen only once. The source was blood, collected after dendritic cell vaccination. These receptors were obtained from a human donor with glioblastoma.

This clone was found once. The rearrangement links TRBV2 to TRBJ1-3, with TRBD1 as a possible D gene (6 bases). CDR3 size: 16 residues. Germline values: CDR1 SNHLY, CDR2 FYNNEI. The ends were cut back, 4 bases at V and 0 bases at J, with 13 bases in the middle. This chain's CDR3 is CASSGLTGISGNTIYF. As DNA, the CDR3 is TGTGCCAGCAGTGGCCTCACAGGGATCTCTGGAAACACCATATATTTT.

J is TRBJ1-1 and V is TRBV11-2; D not resolved. Germline V gene lookup returns CDR1 SGHAT and CDR2 FQNNGV. V was cut by 1 base and J by 0 bases, with 3 bases left in between. This CDR3 is 13 amino acids long. The CDR3, as DNA: TGTGCCAGCAGCTTAGCCATGAACACTGAAGCTTTCTTT. Its protein product is CASSLAMNTEAFF. The complete variable domain, with remaining parts taken from reference TRBV11-2 and TRBJ1-1, reads EAGVAQSPRYKIIEKRQSVAFWCNPISGHATLYWYQQILGQGPKLLIQFQNNGVVDDSQLPKDRFSAERLKGVDSTLKIQPAKLEDSAVYLCASSLAMNTEAFFGQGTRLTVV.

The genes are TRBV5-6 and TRBJ1-1; D not certain. This CDR3 has 15 residues. The germline gives CDR1 SGHDT, CDR2 YYEEEE. The V end lost 1 base, the J end lost 3 bases, and 13 bases lay between the germline ends. CDR3 in amino acids: CASSLSGLVDTEAFF. The CDR3 DNA sequence: TGTGCCAGCAGCTTGTCCGGACTAGTCGACACTGAAGCTTTCTTT.

This clone was seen a handful of times. This chain links TRBV6-1 with TRBJ1-5; D perhaps matches TRBD1 (6 bases). Germline CDR1 and CDR2: MNHNS and SASEGT. V shed 8 bases and J shed 3 bases, with 11 bases lying between them. CDR3 length: 13 residues. The CDR3 reads CASGQTVNQPQHF. The CDR3 DNA sequence: TGTGCCAGCGGACAGACCGTCAATCAGCCCCAGCATTTT.

V usage is TRBV4-2 and J usage is TRBJ1-5; no clear D. CDR3 size: 18 residues. V lost 2 bases and J lost 0, with 17 bases in between. The V gene's germline CDR1 is LGHNA and CDR2 YNFKEQ. The CDR3 here is CASSQRAQARDSNQPQHF. The CDR3 coding sequence is TGTGCCAGCAGCCAAAGGGCGCAGGCCCGGGATAGCAATCAGCCCCAGCATTTT.

The table lists this clone with a count of one. The chain links TRBV30 to TRBJ2-4; 7 nucleotides line up with TRBD1. Trimming cost V 5 bases and J 5 bases; bases outside gene matches: 6. Looked up from germline, CDR1 is GTSNPN and CDR2 is SVGIG (reference sequence). The CDR3 length is 13 residues. DNA of the CDR3: TGTGCCTGGGATAGGGACAGCGAAAACATTCAGTACTTC. Residues: CAWDRDSENIQYF. The full variable domain, in which reference TRBV30 and TRBJ2-4 provide the parts outside the CDR3, is SQTIHQWPATLVQPVGSPLSLECTVEGTSNPNLYWYRQAAGRGLQLLFYSVGIGQISSEVPQNLSASRPQDRQFILSSKKLLLSDSGFYLCAWDRDSENIQYFGAGTRLSVL.

The rearrangement uses TRBV13 and TRBJ1-1; D remains ambiguous. Germline V lookup: CDR1 PRHDT, CDR2 FYEKMQ (reference sequence). With 3 bases removed from V and 1 base from J, the gap between germline ends came to 18 bases. The CDR3 is made up of 17 amino acids. CDR3 amino acids: CASSLPLVRAGNTEAFF. CDR3 nucleotide sequence: TGTGCCAGCAGCTTGCCCCTCGTTCGAGCGGGGAACACTGAAGCTTTCTTT. The whole variable domain, filled in from reference TRBV13 and TRBJ1-1, reads AAGVIQSPRHLIKEKRETATLKCYPIPRHDTVYWYQQGPGQDPQFLISFYEKMQSDKGSIPDRFSAQQFSDYHSELNMSSLELGDSALYFCASSLPLVRAGNTEAFFGQGTRLTVV.

V gene TRBV2 combines with J gene TRBJ2-6; D unclear. The CDR3 runs to 14 residues. V was cut by 4 bases and J by 2 bases, with 6 bases left in between. Germline V gene sequence: CDR1 SNHLY, CDR2 FYNNEI. CDR3 residues: CASSGLTGANVLTF. CDR3 coding DNA: TGTGCCAGCAGTGGACTTACTGGGGCCAACGTCCTGACTTTC.

This clone was seen just once. J is TRBJ1-3 and V is TRBV5-1; the match to TRBD1 covers 10 bases. Germline V CDR1 and CDR2: SGHRS, YFSETQ. This CDR3 has 15 residues. Trimming at V came to 2 bases and at J to 6 bases, leaving 5 bases not matched to a gene. CDR3 region: CASSFSGQGINTIYF. The CDR3 nucleotides are TGCGCCAGCAGCTTCTCGGGACAGGGGATAAACACCATATATTTT.

Only one count was recorded for this clone. V gene TRBV4-3 combines with J gene TRBJ2-7; 8 positions match TRBD2. Per germline, CDR1 LGHNA and CDR2 YSLEER. The CDR3 is 14 residues long. With V trimmed by 0 bases and J by 4 bases, 2 bases remained unmatched. The chain's CDR3 is CASSQDQRGYEQYF. The CDR3 nucleotides read TGCGCCAGCAGCCAAGATCAGCGGGGGTACGAGCAGTACTTC.

The chain links TRBV2 to TRBJ2-1, with D possibly TRBD1 on 5 matching bases. Trimming left V 8 bases short and J 8 bases short, with 19 bases between. The CDR3 contains 14 residues. Germline lookup yields CDR1 SNHLY and CDR2 FYNNEI. CDR3 residues: CASLADAGIDEQFF. The CDR3 region has the DNA TGTGCCAGCCTGGCGGACGCAGGGATCGATGAGCAGTTCTTC.

This chain links TRBV9 with TRBJ2-2, with D possibly matching TRBD2 (5 bases). The CDR3 spans 18 residues. Trimming took off 0 bases at V and 5 bases at J, with 20 bases between the two ends. Germline lookup yields CDR1 SGDLS and CDR2 YYNGEE. CDR3 protein: CASSVAPSPGRLTGELFF. The CDR3 DNA reads TGTGCCAGCAGCGTAGCCCCTTCCCCGGGAAGGCTTACCGGGGAGCTGTTTTTT.

This chain uses TRBV5-4 with TRBJ1-1, with TRBD1 identical over 7 bases. The CDR3 spans 12 residues. Looked up from germline, CDR1 is SGHNT and CDR2 is YYREEE (reference sequence). The V segment lost 4 bases and the J segment 11 bases; nucleotides outside the gene matches: 8. The CDR3 nucleotides are TGTGCCAGCAGCCAGACAGGGCTCGGTGCTTTCTTT. Translated: CASSQTGLGAFF.

The chain is built from TRBV29-1 and TRBJ2-7, with D possibly being TRBD2 (7 bases). V lost 7 bases and J lost 2, with 15 bases in between. The CDR3 runs 13 residues. Germline-derived CDR1 and CDR2 are SQVTM and ANQGSEA. CDR3 loop: CSAGGREPYEQYF. The CDR3 DNA sequence: TGCAGCGCCGGGGGGCGGGAACCCTACGAGCAGTACTTC.

J is TRBJ2-7 and V is TRBV7-9; 8 nucleotides agree with TRBD2. The CDR3 runs 14 residues. Unmatched junction bases numbered 8, after V lost 3 bases and J lost 7 bases. Germline V lookup: CDR1 SEHNR, CDR2 FQNEAQ (reference sequence). The CDR3 DNA reads TGTGCCAGCAGCTTCCCTGGACTAGCCGGGGAGCAGTACTTC. It yields the protein CASSFPGLAGEQYF. Supplemented by reference TRBV7-9 and TRBJ2-7, the full variable domain reads DTGVSQNPRHKITKRGQNVTFRCDPISEHNRLYWYRQTLGQGPEFLTYFQNEAQLEKSRLLSDRFSAERPKGSFSTLEIQRTEQGDSAMYLCASSFPGLAGEQYFGPGTRLTVT.